The sequence of this T cell receptor beta chain was determined in a study of cytomegalovirus exposure and HLA in healthy donors. Turning to the study itself: Genotyping showed roughly 81% of some 400 donors falling in the Caucasian-associated ancestry cluster.

Vbeta (60) and Jbeta (13) primers were used in the PCR. Sequencing was performed with immunoSEQ multiplex PCR; in TCRdb, only in-frame clones are kept and a portion is missing. This sample's table has about 51,000 clones. Regarding this clone: Antigen unknown.

The CDR3 extends over 14 amino acids. Between the trimmed V and J ends, which lost 1 base and 8 bases, there was a span of 15 bases. The germline CDR1 and CDR2 sequences are SGHKS and YYEKEE (reference sequence). Study-level results: Confirmation in vitro established that a few CMV-associated chains were specific for CMV antigens. Follow-up analysis seemed to connect common viral pathogens with several of the most significant clusters identified.

Sequencing used PBMCs. V is TRBV5-5 and J is TRBJ1-2; D is possibly TRBD1 (5 bases). This sequence was found in a female donor in good health and CMV-seronegative. CDR3 nucleotide sequence: TGTGCCAGCAGCTTGCTTTCAGGGTCTGGAGGCTACACCTTC. This gives the protein CASSLLSGSGGYTF. The full variable domain, its missing parts supplied by reference TRBV5-5 and TRBJ1-2, is DAGVTQSPTHLIKTRGQQVTLRCSPISGHKSVSWYQQVLGQGPQFIFQYYEKEERGRGNFPDRFSARQFPNYSSELNVNALLLGDSALYLCASSLLSGSGGYTFGSGTRLTVV.